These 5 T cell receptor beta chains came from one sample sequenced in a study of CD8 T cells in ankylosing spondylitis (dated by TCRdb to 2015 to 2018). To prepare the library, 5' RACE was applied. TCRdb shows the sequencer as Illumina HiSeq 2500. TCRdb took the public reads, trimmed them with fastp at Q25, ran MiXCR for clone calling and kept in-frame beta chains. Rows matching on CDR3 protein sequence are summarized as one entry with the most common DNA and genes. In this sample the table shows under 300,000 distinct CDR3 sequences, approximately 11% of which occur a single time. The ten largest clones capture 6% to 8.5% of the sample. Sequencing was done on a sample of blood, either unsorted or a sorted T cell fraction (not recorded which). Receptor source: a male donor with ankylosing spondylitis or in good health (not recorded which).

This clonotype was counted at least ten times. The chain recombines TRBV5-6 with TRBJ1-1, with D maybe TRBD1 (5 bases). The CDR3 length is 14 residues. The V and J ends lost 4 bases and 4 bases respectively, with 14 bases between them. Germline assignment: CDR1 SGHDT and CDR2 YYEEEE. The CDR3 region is CASSLQGGSTEAFF. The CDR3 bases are TGTGCCAGCAGCCTGCAGGGAGGCAGCACTGAAGCTTTCTTT.

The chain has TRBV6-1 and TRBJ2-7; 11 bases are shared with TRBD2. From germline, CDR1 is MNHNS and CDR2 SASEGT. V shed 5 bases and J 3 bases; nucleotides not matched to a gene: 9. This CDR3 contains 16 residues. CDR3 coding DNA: TGTGCCAGCAGTACACCCTCCGGGACTAGCGGCTACGAGCAGTACTTC. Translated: CASSTPSGTSGYEQYF.

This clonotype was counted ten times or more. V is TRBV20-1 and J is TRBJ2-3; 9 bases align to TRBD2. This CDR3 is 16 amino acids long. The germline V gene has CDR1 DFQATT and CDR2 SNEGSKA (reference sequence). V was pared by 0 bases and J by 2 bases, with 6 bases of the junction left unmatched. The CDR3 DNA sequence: TGCAGTGCTAGAGACTTCCCGGGACTAGCCACAGATACGCAGTATTTT. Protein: CSARDFPGLATDTQYF.

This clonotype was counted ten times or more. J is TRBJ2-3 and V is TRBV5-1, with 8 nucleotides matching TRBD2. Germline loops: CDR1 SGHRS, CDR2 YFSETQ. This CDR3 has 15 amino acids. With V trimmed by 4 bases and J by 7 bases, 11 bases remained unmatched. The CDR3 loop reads CASSVVSGIGNTQYF. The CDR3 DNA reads TGCGCCAGCAGCGTCGTTAGCGGGATAGGGAATACGCAGTATTTT.

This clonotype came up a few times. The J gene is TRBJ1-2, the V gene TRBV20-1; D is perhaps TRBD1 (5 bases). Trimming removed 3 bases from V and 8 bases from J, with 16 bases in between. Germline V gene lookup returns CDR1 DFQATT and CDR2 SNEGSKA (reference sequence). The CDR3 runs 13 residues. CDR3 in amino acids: CSASLEAGEGYTF. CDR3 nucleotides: TGCAGTGCTAGTCTTGAGGCGGGGGAGGGCTACACCTTC.